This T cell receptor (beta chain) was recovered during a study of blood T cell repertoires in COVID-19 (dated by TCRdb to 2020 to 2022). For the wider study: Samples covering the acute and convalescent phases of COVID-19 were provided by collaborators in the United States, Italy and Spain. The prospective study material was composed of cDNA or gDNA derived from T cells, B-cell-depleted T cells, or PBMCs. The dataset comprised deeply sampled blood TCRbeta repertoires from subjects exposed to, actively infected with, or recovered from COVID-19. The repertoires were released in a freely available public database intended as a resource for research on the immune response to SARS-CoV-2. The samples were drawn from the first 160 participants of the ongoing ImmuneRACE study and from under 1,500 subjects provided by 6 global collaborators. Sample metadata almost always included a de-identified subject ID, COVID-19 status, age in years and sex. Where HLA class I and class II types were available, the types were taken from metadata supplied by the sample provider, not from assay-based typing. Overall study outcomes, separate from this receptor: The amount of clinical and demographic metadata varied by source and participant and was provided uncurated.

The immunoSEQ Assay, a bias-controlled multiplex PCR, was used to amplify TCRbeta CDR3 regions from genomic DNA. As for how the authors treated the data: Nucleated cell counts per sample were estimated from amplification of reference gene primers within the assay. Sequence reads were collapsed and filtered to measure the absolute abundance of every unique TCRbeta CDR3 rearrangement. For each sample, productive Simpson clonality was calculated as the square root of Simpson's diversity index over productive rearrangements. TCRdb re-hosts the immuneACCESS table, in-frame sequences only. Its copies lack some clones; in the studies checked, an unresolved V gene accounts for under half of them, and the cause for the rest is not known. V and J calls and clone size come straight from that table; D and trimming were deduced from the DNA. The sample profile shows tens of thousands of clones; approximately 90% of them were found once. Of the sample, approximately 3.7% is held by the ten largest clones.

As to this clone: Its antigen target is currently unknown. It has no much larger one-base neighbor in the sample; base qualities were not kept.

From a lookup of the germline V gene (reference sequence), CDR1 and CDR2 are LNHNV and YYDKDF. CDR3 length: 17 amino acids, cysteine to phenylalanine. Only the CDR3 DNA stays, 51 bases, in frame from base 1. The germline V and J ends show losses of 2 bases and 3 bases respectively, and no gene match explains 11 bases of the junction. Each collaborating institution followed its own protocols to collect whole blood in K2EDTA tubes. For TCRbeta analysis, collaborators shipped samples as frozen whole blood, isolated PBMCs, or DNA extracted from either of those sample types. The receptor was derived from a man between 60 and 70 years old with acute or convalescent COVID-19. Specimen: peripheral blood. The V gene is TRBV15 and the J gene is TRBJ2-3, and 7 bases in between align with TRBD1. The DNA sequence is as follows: TGTGCCACCAGCAGACACCCCCCCGACAGGGATACAGATACGCAGTATTTT. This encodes CATSRHPPDRDTDTQYF. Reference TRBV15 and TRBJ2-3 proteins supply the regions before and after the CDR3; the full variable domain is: DAMVIQNPRYQVTQFGKPVTLSCSQTLNHNVMYWYQQKSSQAPKLLFHYYDKDFNNEADTPDNFQSRRPNTSFCFLDIRSPGLGDTAMYLCATSRHPPDRDTDTQYFGPGTRLTVL.